This TCR beta chain was profiled in a study of blood T cell repertoires in COVID-19. Produced via immunoSEQ multiplex PCR; TCRdb's table is partial and in-frame only. The profile covers 150,000 or so clones, with around 80% appearing a single time and roughly 0.58% taken by the ten largest. CDR1 is MNHEY and CDR2 is SVGAGI in the germline V gene. V was clipped by 8 bases and J by 4 bases, with 11 bases between them. This CDR3 has 12 residues. V gene TRBV6-5 combines with J gene TRBJ1-2; D perhaps matches TRBD1 (5 bases). The source of this sequence is a man in his sixties with acute or convalescent COVID-19. Sequenced: peripheral blood. The CDR3 bases are TGTGCCAGCGCCAGGGATGCCTATGGCTACACCTTC. It is translated as CASARDAYGYTF.